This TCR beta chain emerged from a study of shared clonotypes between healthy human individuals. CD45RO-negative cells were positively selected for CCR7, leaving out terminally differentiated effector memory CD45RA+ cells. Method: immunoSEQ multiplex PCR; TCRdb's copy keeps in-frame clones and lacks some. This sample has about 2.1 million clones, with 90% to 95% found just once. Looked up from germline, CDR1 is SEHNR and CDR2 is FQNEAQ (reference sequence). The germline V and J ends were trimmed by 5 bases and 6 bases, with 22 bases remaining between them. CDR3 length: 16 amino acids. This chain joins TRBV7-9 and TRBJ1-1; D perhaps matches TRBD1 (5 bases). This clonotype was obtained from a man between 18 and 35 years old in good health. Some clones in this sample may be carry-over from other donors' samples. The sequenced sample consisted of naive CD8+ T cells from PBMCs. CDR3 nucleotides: TGTGCCAGCAGCCCTCCCGGGGGACTCCCTTACTCTGAAGCTTTCTTT. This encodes CASSPPGGLPYSEAFF. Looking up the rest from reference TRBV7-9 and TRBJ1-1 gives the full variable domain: DTGVSQNPRHKITKRGQNVTFRCDPISEHNRLYWYRQTLGQGPEFLTYFQNEAQLEKSRLLSDRFSAERPKGSFSTLEIQRTEQGDSAMYLCASSPPGGLPYSEAFFGQGTRLTVV.